This TCR beta chain was identified during a study of T cells after yellow fever vaccination. They built TCR cDNA with 5'RACE template switching, a step that put in a universal primer site and UMIs. In TCRdb, the 5' RACE reads were re-called with MiXCR into one record per CDR3 protein. The repertoire includes a few hundred thousand distinct CDR3 sequences, around a sixth of them detected once, and roughly a sixth sits in the top ten. This clonotype was counted only a few times. What it binds is unknown. General study points: Primary-vaccination clones mostly resurfaced post-booster (around 95% CD4, approximately 89% CD8). A small share of clonotypes appeared in both CD4 and CD8 compartments.

Trimming took 4 bases from V and 7 from J, leaving 10 bases between them. From germline, CDR1 is SGHTA and CDR2 FQGNSA. This CDR3 contains 12 residues. The sequence was obtained from a man aged 18 to 29 who received the YFV17D yellow fever vaccine. The specimen was PBMCs, collected 5 days after the first yellow fever vaccination. V usage is TRBV7-2 and J usage is TRBJ2-5, with a weak D call TRBD2 (5 bases). The CDR3 protein is CASSSLAGTQYF. The CDR3 coding sequence is TGTGCCAGCAGCTCTCTGGCGGGGACCCAGTACTTC.